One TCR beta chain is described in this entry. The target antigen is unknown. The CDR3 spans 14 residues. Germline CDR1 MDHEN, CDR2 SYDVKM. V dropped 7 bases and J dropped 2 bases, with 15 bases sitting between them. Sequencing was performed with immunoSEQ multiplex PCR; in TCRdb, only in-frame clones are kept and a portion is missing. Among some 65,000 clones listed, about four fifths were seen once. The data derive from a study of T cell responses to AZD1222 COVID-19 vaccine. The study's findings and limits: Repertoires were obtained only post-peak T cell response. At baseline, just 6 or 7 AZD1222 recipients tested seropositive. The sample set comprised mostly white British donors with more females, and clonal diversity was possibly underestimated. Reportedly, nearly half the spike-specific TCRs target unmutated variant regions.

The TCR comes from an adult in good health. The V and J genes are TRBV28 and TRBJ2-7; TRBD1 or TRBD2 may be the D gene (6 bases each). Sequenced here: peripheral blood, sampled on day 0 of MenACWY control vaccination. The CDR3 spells CASTNPGAAYEQYF. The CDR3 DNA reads TGTGCCAGCACCAATCCGGGGGCGGCCTACGAGCAGTACTTC.